The sequence of this T cell receptor beta chain was determined in a study of early T cells in non-severe SARS-CoV-2 infection. About the study: Bulk RNA isolated from unsorted whole blood underwent sequencing; chains were not paired.

Individual cDNA molecules carried attached unique molecular identifiers. TCRdb re-derived calls from the 5' RACE reads in MiXCR, one entry per CDR3 protein. The repertoire holds roughly 100,000 distinct CDR3 sequences, with about an eighth as singletons. Whole-study results and caveats: Using VDJdb, the matching emphasized anti-spike CD8 responses while missing private and CD4 specificities.

The CDR3 has 15 residues. Germline assignment: CDR1 SGHRS and CDR2 YFSETQ. Unmatched junction bases numbered 0, after V lost 4 bases and J lost 0 bases. In its sample, this clonotype was seen many times. Its target is unknown. This receptor was taken from an adult who was a healthcare worker with PCR-confirmed SARS-CoV-2 infection or an uninfected control (not recorded which). Sample: whole blood. The chain combines TRBV5-1 with TRBJ2-1; 11 bases map to TRBD2. The CDR3 here is CASSTSGSSYNEQFF. The CDR3 coding sequence is TGCGCCAGCAGCACTAGCGGGAGCTCCTACAATGAGCAGTTCTTC.